This record concerns one T cell receptor beta chain sequence. Its antigen remains unidentified. These data originate in a study of cytomegalovirus exposure and HLA in healthy donors. Whole-study results and caveats: There were a few CMV-associated chains whose specificity for CMV antigens was confirmed in vitro. Diagnosis of cytomegalovirus status made by the classifier reportedly showed high specificity and sensitivity.

The table came from immunoSEQ multiplex PCR; TCRdb's copy has only in-frame clones and leaves some out. Of 150,000 to 250,000 clones listed, roughly three quarters are singletons. This CDR3 is built from 15 residues. V gave up 5 bases and J gave up 12 bases; unmatched junction bases: 9. Germline V gene data show CDR1 as MDHEN and CDR2 as SYDVKM. The chain employs TRBV28 and TRBJ1-6; 11 bases map to TRBD1. The sequencing sample was made of PBMCs. This TCR was recovered from a woman in her 30s in good health and CMV-seronegative. CDR3: CASSTNRDRGEPLHF. The CDR3 DNA follows: TGTGCCAGCAGTACGAACCGGGACAGGGGGGAACCCCTCCACTTT. Full variable domain (outside the CDR3, taken from reference TRBV28 and TRBJ1-6): DVKVTQSSRYLVKRTGEKVFLECVQDMDHENMFWYRQDPGLGLRLIYFSYDVKMKEKGDIPEGYSVSREKKERFSLILESASTNQTSMYLCASSTNRDRGEPLHFGNGTRLTVT.